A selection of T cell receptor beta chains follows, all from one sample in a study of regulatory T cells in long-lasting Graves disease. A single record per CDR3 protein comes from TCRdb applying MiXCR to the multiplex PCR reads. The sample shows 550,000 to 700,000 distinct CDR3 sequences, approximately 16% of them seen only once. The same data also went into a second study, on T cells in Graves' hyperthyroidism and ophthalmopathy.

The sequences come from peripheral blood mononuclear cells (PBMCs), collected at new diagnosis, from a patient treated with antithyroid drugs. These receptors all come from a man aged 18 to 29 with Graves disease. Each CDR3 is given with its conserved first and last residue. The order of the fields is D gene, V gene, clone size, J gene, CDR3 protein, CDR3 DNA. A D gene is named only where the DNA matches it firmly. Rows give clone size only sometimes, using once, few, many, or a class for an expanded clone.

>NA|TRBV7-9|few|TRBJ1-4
CASSPRAGRDEKLFF
TGTGCCAGCAGCCCTCGAGCAGGGCGGGATGAAAAACTGTTTTTT
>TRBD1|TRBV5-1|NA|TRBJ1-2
CASSFADREDGYTF
TGCGCCAGCAGCTTCGCGGACAGGGAGGATGGCTACACCTTC
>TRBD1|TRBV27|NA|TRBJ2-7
CASRKQGMPSYEQYF
TGTGCCAGCAGGAAACAGGGGATGCCCTCCTACGAGCAGTACTTC
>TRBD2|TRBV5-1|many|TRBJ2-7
CASSRTSGSAYEQYF
TGCGCCAGCAGCAGAACTAGCGGGAGTGCGTACGAGCAGTACTTC
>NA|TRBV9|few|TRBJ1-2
CASSEWTAYGYTF
TGTGCCAGCAGCGAATGGACAGCCTATGGCTACACCTTC
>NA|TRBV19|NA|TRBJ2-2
CASSYGWNTGELFF
TGTGCCAGTAGTTACGGATGGAACACCGGGGAGCTGTTTTTT
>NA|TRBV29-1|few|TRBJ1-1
CSVVGYRATEAFF
TGCAGCGTTGTGGGTTACAGGGCCACTGAAGCTTTCTTT
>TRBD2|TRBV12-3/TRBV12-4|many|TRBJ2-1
CASTTPGTSANNEQFF
TGTGCCAGCACCACACCCGGGACTAGCGCGAACAATGAGCAGTTCTTC
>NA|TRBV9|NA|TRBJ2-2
CASSPKGFSSTGELFF
TGTGCCAGCAGTCCAAAGGGATTTTCAAGTACCGGGGAGCTGTTTTTT
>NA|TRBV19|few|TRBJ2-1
CASSIRQIGNEQFF
TGTGCCAGTAGTATAAGACAAATCGGCAATGAGCAGTTCTTC
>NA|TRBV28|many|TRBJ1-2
CASSFRGADGYTF
TGTGCCAGCAGTTTTCGGGGGGCGGATGGCTACACCTTC
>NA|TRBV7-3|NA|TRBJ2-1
CASSLVRTESNEQFF
TGTGCCAGCAGCTTAGTTCGAACTGAAAGCAATGAGCAGTTCTTC
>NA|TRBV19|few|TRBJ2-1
CASQAASEQFF
TGTGCCAGCCAAGCCGCGAGTGAGCAGTTCTTC
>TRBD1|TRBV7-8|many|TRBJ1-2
CASSLGDRGLYGYTF
TGTGCCAGCAGCTTAGGGGACAGGGGCCTTTATGGCTACACCTTC
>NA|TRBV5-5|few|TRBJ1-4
CASTPYWSTNEKLFF
TGTGCCAGCACCCCATACTGGTCAACTAATGAAAAACTGTTTTTT
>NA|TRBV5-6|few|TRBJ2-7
CASSLGWAYEQYF
TGTGCCAGCAGCCTGGGGTGGGCCTACGAGCAGTACTTC
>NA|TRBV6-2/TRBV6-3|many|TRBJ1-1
CASSYSAGDFRGAFF
TGTGCCAGCAGTTATTCGGCTGGCGACTTTCGCGGAGCTTTCTTT
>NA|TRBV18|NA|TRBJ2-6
CASSLAEILASSGANVLTF
TGTGCCAGCTCCCTGGCGGAGATCTTGGCGAGCTCTGGGGCCAACGTCCTGACTTTC
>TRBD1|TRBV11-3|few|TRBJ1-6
CASSSWGQGLGTPLHF
TGTGCCAGCAGCTCCTGGGGACAGGGATTGGGGACACCCCTCCACTTT
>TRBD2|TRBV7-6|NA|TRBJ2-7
CASSLAAGTSGRYEQYF
TGTGCCAGCAGCTTAGCCGCCGGGACTAGCGGGAGATACGAGCAGTACTTC
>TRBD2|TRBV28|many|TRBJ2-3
CASSSSGTSGSYTDTQYF
TGTGCCAGCAGTTCATCCGGGACTAGCGGGAGTTACACAGATACGCAGTATTTT
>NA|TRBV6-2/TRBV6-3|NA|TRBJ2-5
CASRTRETQYF
TGTGCCAGCAGGACCAGGGAGACCCAGTACTTC
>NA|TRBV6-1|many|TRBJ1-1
CASRRDTRRESEAFF
TGTGCCAGCAGGAGGGACACCCGGAGAGAGTCTGAAGCTTTCTTT
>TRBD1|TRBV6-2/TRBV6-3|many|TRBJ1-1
CASSEGGTGWGNTEAFF
TGTGCCAGCAGTGAAGGAGGGACAGGGTGGGGGAACACTGAAGCTTTCTTT
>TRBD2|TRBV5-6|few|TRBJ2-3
CASSGGRGWETNSPYDSTDTQYF
TGTGCCAGCAGCGGGGGGAGGGGCTGGGAAACGAACAGTCCTTACGACTCAACAGATACGCAGTATTTT
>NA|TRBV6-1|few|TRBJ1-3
CASRPRGGNTIYF
TGTGCCAGCAGGCCCAGGGGAGGAAACACCATATATTTT
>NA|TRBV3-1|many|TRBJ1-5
CASSQADSNQPQHF
TGTGCCAGCAGCCAAGCGGATAGCAATCAGCCCCAGCATTTT
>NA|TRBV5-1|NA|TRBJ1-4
CASSRDNEKLFF
TGCGCCAGCAGCAGAGATAATGAAAAACTGTTTTTT
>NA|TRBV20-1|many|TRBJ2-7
CSATGTHHAYEQYF
TGCAGTGCTACAGGGACCCATCACGCGTACGAGCAGTACTTC
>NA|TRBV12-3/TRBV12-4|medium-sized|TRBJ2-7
CASSLVSYEQYF
TGTGCCAGCAGCCTAGTTTCCTACGAGCAGTACTTC
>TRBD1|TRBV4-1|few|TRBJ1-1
CASSPGTGGGGTEAFF
TGCGCCAGCAGCCCCGGGACAGGGGGCGGTGGCACTGAAGCTTTCTTT
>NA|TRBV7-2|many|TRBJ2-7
CASSRDGTYEQYF
TGTGCCAGCAGCCGGGACGGCACCTACGAGCAGTACTTC
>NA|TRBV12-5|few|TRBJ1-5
CASGLCHNQPQHF
TGTGCTAGTGGACTTTGTCACAATCAGCCCCAGCATTTT
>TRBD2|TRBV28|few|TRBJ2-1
CASAMAGGVYNEQFF
TGTGCCAGCGCTATGGCGGGGGGGGTCTACAATGAGCAGTTCTTC
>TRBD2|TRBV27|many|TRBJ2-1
CASSPSGLVSYHEQFF
TGTGCCAGCAGTCCTTCGGGACTAGTGTCATATCATGAGCAGTTCTTC
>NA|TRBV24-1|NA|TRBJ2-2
CATSDRVPTGELFF
TGTGCCACCAGTGACAGGGTTCCGACCGGGGAGCTGTTTTTT
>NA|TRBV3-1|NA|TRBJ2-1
CASSQAGPGEQFF
TGTGCCAGCAGCCAAGCTGGGCCCGGTGAGCAGTTCTTC